This is a list of T cell receptor beta chains from one sample in a study of CD8 T cell repertoires and HIV-1 epitope variants. Assay used: immunoSEQ multiplex PCR; TCRdb lists only in-frame clones, some missing. This sample has roughly 5,200 clones, with approximately 72% found just once. No antigens are known for them. Sequencing was performed on cultured CD8+ T cells derived from PBMCs. The receptors here all came from a male donor with HIV. The CDR3 runs from the conserved cysteine through the conserved F or W. A D gene is named only where the DNA matches it firmly. A row's size may be missing; if present it is once, few, many or a size class.

v_gene	abundance	d_gene	j_gene	CDR3nt	CDR3aa
TRBV6-6	medium-sized	NA	TRBJ2-7	TGTGCCAGCAGCCCCGGGGCGATTACCTACGAGCAGTACTTC	CASSPGAITYEQYF
TRBV1	few	NA	TRBJ2-7	TGCACCAGCAGCCATTCTCTGCGGTACGAGCAGTACTTC	CTSSHSLRYEQYF
TRBV11-2	NA	NA	TRBJ2-5	TGTGCCAGCAGCTTAGTTCGGGGCAGCCAAGAGACCCAGTACTTC	CASSLVRGSQETQYF
TRBV4-3	NA	NA	TRBJ2-7	TGCGCCAGCAGCCAAGATAATCCAGGGTCATACGAGCAGTACTTC	CASSQDNPGSYEQYF
TRBV11-2	NA	TRBD1	TRBJ2-1	TGTGCCAGCAGCTTAGTCAGGGGGATTTTAAATGAGCAGTTCTTC	CASSLVRGILNEQFF
TRBV9	NA	TRBD2	TRBJ2-5	TGTGCCAGCAGCGTAGGGGAGGGCCCTGAGACCCAGTACTTC	CASSVGEGPETQYF
TRBV19	NA	NA	TRBJ1-5	TGTGCCAGTAGATTGGCAGGTCTTAGCAATCAGCCCCAGCATTTT	CASRLAGLSNQPQHF
TRBV13	NA	TRBD2	TRBJ2-7	TGTGCCAGCAGCGCCACGGGACTAGCATCCTACGAGCAGTACTTC	CASSATGLASYEQYF
TRBV19	NA	TRBD1	TRBJ1-4	TGTGCCAGTAGACCGGGACAGGGGCCGGGAAAACTGTTTTTT	CASRPGQGPGKLFF
TRBV4-1	few	TRBD1	TRBJ1-1	TGCGCCAGCAGCCCTACCATGACAGGGGAGGCCACTGAAGCTTTCTTT	CASSPTMTGEATEAFF
TRBV28	NA	NA	TRBJ1-5	TGTGCCAGCAGAAATCCGAGCAATCAGCCCCAGCATTTT	CASRNPSNQPQHF
TRBV6-6	NA	NA	TRBJ2-7	TGTGCCAGCAGTTACGGGAGGGGGTACGAGCAGTACTTC	CASSYGRGYEQYF